This TCR beta chain was recorded in a study of cytomegalovirus exposure and HLA in healthy donors. As to this clone: Its antigen is unknown.

CDR1 is ENHRY and CDR2 is SYGVKD in the germline V gene. This CDR3 contains 14 residues. V lost 6 bases, J lost 1 base, and 11 bases lay in between. The study ran its PCR with 60 Vbeta and 13 Jbeta primers. Original processing notes: Unique TCR beta chains numbered approximately 80 million in a later analysis, with around 12 million shared. Clones were sequenced by immunoSEQ multiplex PCR, and TCRdb holds only the in-frame ones, with some missing. V and J calls and clone size are given by that table; D and trimming were obtained from the DNA. This sample has under 130,000 clones, with around 80% found just once. Study conclusions and caveats: Reported results showed that the classifier diagnosed cytomegalovirus status with high specificity and sensitivity. Later analysis showed TCR association rates varying by HLA locus, highest for DRB1 and lowest for HLA-C. In an earlier analysis, productive rearrangement rates for most beta V segments clustered near 87% or 30%.

This clonotype was obtained from a woman between 18 and 30 years old in good health and CMV-seropositive. Specimen: PBMCs. The chain has TRBV10-3 and TRBJ2-3; possible D gene TRBD1, 6 bases. The CDR3 DNA is TGTGCCATCAGGGGGAAGGGGGGCACAGATACGCAGTATTTT. Protein sequence: CAIRGKGGTDTQYF.